This T cell receptor (beta chain) emerged from a study of glioma-infiltrating T cells after dendritic cell vaccination. In the study overall: Glioblastoma patients came from Phase I and II dendritic cell vaccination trials.

TCRB CDR3 was amplified from 2 ug genomic DNA or less. Amplification used 60 V beta primers and 13 J beta primers. Profiling relied on immunoSEQ multiplex PCR, and the TCRdb table lists in-frame clones only, not all of them. The table has roughly 100,000 clones, 90% seen once. Trimming took off 5 bases at V and 4 bases at J, with 9 bases between the two ends. This CDR3 has 13 amino acids. The V gene's germline CDR1 is LGHNT and CDR2 FRNRAP. Concerning this clone: Its target is unknown.

Study-level results: No direct clonality-survival link was found; a diverse polyclonal response may matter.

The time point here: after dendritic cell vaccination, including at tumor progression/relapse. This clonotype was sampled from a human donor with glioblastoma. The V and J genes are TRBV12-5 and TRBJ1-5; D unclear. The sequences come from blood, collected after dendritic cell vaccination. As DNA, the CDR3 is TGTGCTAGTGGTCCTTGGGAGAATCAGCCCCAGCATTTT. Amino acids: CASGPWENQPQHF.